The clone carrying this TCR beta chain was picked up one time. What it binds is not known. This sample stems from a study of T cell repertoires in cytomegalovirus infection. Study in general: Recently identified HLA-C-restricted CMV epitopes were used, and well-studied HLA-B-restricted CMV epitopes were used as well.

Study results and caveats: In two of eight donors, the top clonotype was HLA-C-restricted CMV-specific.

TCRdb reprocessed the reads with MiXCR, giving one entry per CDR3 protein. The repertoire holds 550,000 to 700,000 distinct CDR3 sequences, with approximately 40% as singletons. The material sequenced was cultured PBMCs, taken from culture after CMV antigen stimulation. The receptor was derived from a human donor in good health (CMV status not recorded). Some clones in this sample may be carry-over from other donors' samples.

CDR3 in amino acids: CASSTGQGIYEQYF. In nucleotides, the CDR3 is TGTGCCAGCAGCACCGGACAGGGGATCTACGAGCAGTACTTC. The genes are TRBV5-4 and TRBJ2-7; TRBD1 agrees at 9 bases. Germline V lookup: CDR1 SGHNT, CDR2 YYREEE (reference sequence). Germline trimming cut 4 bases from V and 3 bases from J; bases unmatched to any gene: 5. The CDR3 has 14 residues.